These 24 T cell receptor beta chains originate from one sample sequenced in a study of tumor-infiltrating lymphocytes in primary liver carcinoma. Blood RNA came from unsorted whole blood; germline DNA was also extracted. The input was around 0.5 ug total RNA; TCR beta cDNA was made from it with a constant-region primer. Employing slightly modified ARM-PCR, three nested multiplex PCR rounds were run, and these gave rise to the TCR beta libraries. TRBV1-TRBV30 forward primers paired with a C-beta reverse primer were used in the first two PCR rounds, which ran about 11 cycles each. TCRdb itself ran the multiplex PCR reads through MiXCR, one entry per CDR3 protein. The sample comprises 180,000 or so distinct CDR3 sequences, approximately 60% of which are singletons, and approximately 67% rests with the top ten. Sequencing was performed on peripheral blood. Source of these receptors: a man aged 40-55 years with primary liver carcinoma and hepatitis B virus infection.

Regarding this clonotype: Germline and junction disagree at one end, which may indicate a read error. DNA of the CDR3: TGTGTCAGCAGCCCCGTCCCAGGGACAGGGTATTCAAACACCGGGGAGCTGTTTTTT. Its translation is CVSSPVPGTGYSNTGELFF. This rearrangement joins TRBV11-2 to TRBJ2-2, with 9 nucleotides matching TRBD1. Looked up from germline, CDR1 is SGHAT and CDR2 is FQNNGV. CDR3 length equals 19 residues.

This clonotype was seen a few times. The DNA of the CDR3 is TGCGCCAGCAGCCAAGAGAGGCTAGCGGGAGTAGGCACAGATACGCAGTATTTT. Protein sequence: CASSQERLAGVGTDTQYF. This rearrangement joins TRBV4-1 to TRBJ2-3; 10 bases are a match to TRBD2. Germline assignment: CDR1 MGHRA and CDR2 YSYEKL. V was pared by 0 bases and J by 1 base, with 7 bases of the junction left unmatched. This CDR3 contains 18 residues.

This clonotype was counted only a few times. The chain recombines TRBV14 with TRBJ2-2, with TRBD2 matching over 10 bases. CDR3 length: 16 residues. Germline V CDR1 and CDR2: SGHDN, FVKESK. V lost 8 bases and J lost 2; bases outside the gene matches: 8. Here the CDR3 reads CASRSGRKINTGELFF. The DNA for the CDR3 is TGTGCCAGCCGTAGCGGGAGGAAGATTAACACCGGGGAGCTGTTTTTT. Variable domain in full (rest from reference TRBV14 and TRBJ2-2): EAGVTQFPSHSVIEKGQTVTLRCDPISGHDNLYWYRRVMGKEIKFLLHFVKESKQDESGMPNNRFLAERTGGTYSTLKVQPAELEDSGVYFCASRSGRKINTGELFFGEGSRLTVL.

The rearrangement uses TRBV14 and TRBJ2-2; no clear D. V was trimmed by 6 bases and J by 3 bases, leaving 11 bases between them. The CDR3 covers 14 residues. CDR1 is SGHDN and CDR2 is FVKESK in the germline V gene. CDR3 sequence: CASRVTLDTGELFF. Written as DNA, the CDR3 is TGTGCCAGCAGGGTGACCCTTGACACCGGGGAGCTGTTTTTT. The variable domain in full, with the rest retrieved from reference TRBV14 and TRBJ2-2, is EAGVTQFPSHSVIEKGQTVTLRCDPISGHDNLYWYRRVMGKEIKFLLHFVKESKQDESGMPNNRFLAERTGGTYSTLKVQPAELEDSGVYFCASRVTLDTGELFFGEGSRLTVL.

Points on this clonotype: A much larger clone sits a single nucleotide away, making a read error possible. The rearrangement joins TRBV4-1 to TRBJ2-2; 9 positions match TRBD2. CDR1 and CDR2 from the germline V gene are MGHRA and YSYEKL. This CDR3 has 18 residues. V dropped 4 bases and J dropped 9; count of bases not matched to a gene: 18. CDR3 loop: CASSPPKGGRAGTWELFF. CDR3 coding DNA: TGCGCCAGCAGCCCCCCAAAAGGCGGGAGGGCCGGAACCTGGGAGCTGTTTTTT.

This rearrangement joins TRBV28 to TRBJ2-2; D unresolved. V was shortened by 7 bases and J by 0 bases, with 6 bases between the two germline ends. The CDR3 runs to 13 residues. Per the germline V gene, CDR1 is MDHEN and CDR2 is SYDVKM. The CDR3 bases are TGTGCCAGCATAGCAGCGAACACCGGGGAGCTGTTTTTT. It specifies CASIAANTGELFF.

This chain links TRBV12-3 or TRBV12-4 with TRBJ2-7, with D perhaps assigned TRBD1 or TRBD2 (5 bases each). This CDR3 comprises 14 residues. The V end lost 4 bases, the J end lost 7 bases, and 17 bases lay between the germline ends. The chain's CDR3 is CASSSGPPRWEQYF. Here the CDR3 DNA reads TGTGCCAGCAGTTCGGGGCCTCCGAGGTGGGAGCAGTACTTC.

The table lists this clonotype with many counts. The V call is TRBV11-2, the J call TRBJ1-1; 9 positions match TRBD1. V lost 8 bases and J lost 3; bases outside the gene matches: 7. Germline V gene sequence: CDR1 SGHAT, CDR2 FQNNGV. This CDR3 contains 14 residues. The CDR3 protein is CASVRTGVYTEAFF. The CDR3 DNA reads as TGTGCCAGCGTTCGGACAGGGGTTTACACTGAAGCTTTCTTT. Complete variable domain (other parts from reference TRBV11-2 and TRBJ1-1): EAGVAQSPRYKIIEKRQSVAFWCNPISGHATLYWYQQILGQGPKLLIQFQNNGVVDDSQLPKDRFSAERLKGVDSTLKIQPAKLEDSAVYLCASVRTGVYTEAFFGQGTRLTVV.

This clonotype was seen a few times. The chain combines TRBV7-9 with TRBJ2-5, with unresolved D. The CDR3 totals 14 residues. CDR1 and CDR2 from the germline V gene are SEHNR and FQNEAQ (reference sequence). Trimming took 1 base from V and 1 from J, leaving 7 bases between them. DNA of the CDR3: TGTGCCAGCAGCTTAGTACGTACCCAAGAGACCCAGTACTTC. It is translated as CASSLVRTQETQYF.

A few counts support this clonotype. The chain joins TRBV6-5 to TRBJ1-1; 11 nucleotides match TRBD1. The V gene end was trimmed by 4 bases and the J gene end by 4 bases; junction bases not matched to a gene: 8. The CDR3 runs 16 residues. Germline V gene sequence: CDR1 MNHEY, CDR2 SVGAGI. The CDR3 region is CASSSRTGGWGTEAFF. The CDR3 nucleotides read TGTGCCAGCAGTTCGAGGACAGGGGGCTGGGGCACTGAAGCTTTCTTT.

This chain links TRBV6-1 with TRBJ2-3; D gene uncertain. Trimming pared 7 bases from V and 1 base from J, leaving 15 bases between. Germline CDR1 is MNHNS and CDR2 is SASEGT. This CDR3 comprises 15 residues. The CDR3 is CASIDVRSGTDTQYF. The CDR3 DNA reads TGTGCCAGCATAGACGTGCGCAGCGGCACAGATACGCAGTATTTT.

The chain combines TRBV29-1 with TRBJ2-7; a weak D match, TRBD1 (5 bases). Per the germline V gene, CDR1 is SQVTM and CDR2 is ANQGSEA. This CDR3 is 12 amino acids long. V dropped 1 base and J dropped 6 bases, with 10 bases sitting between them. This CDR3 reads CSVEGTLGEQYF. DNA of the CDR3: TGCAGCGTTGAAGGGACACTCGGCGAGCAGTACTTC.

A few counts support this clonotype. The genes are TRBV4-2 and TRBJ1-2; D ambiguous. This CDR3 contains 15 residues. Germline CDR1 LGHNA, CDR2 YNFKEQ. V lost 4 bases to trimming and J lost 5 bases, with 17 bases between them. The CDR3 sequence is CASSRGLPGGYGYTF. CDR3 DNA: TGTGCCAGCAGCCGGGGTCTCCCCGGCGGGTATGGCTACACCTTC.

The CDR3: CASSLRVGTMNTEAFF. In nucleotides, the CDR3 is TGTGCCAGCAGTTTAAGAGTCGGCACTATGAACACTGAAGCTTTCTTT. The V gene is TRBV12-3 or TRBV12-4, the J gene TRBJ1-1, with no clear D. Deletions cut 2 bases from V and 0 bases from J, with 13 bases between. This CDR3 comprises 16 residues.

As to this clonotype: A much larger clone differs by one base, so this may be a read error. This chain links TRBV11-2 with TRBJ1-1; tentative D call: TRBD1 (5 bases). Germline loops: CDR1 SGHAT, CDR2 FQNNGV. The CDR3 runs 15 residues. CDR3: CAISLEGVGLTEAFF. Here the CDR3 DNA reads TGTGCCATCAGCTTAGAAGGGGTCGGGCTCACTGAAGCTTTCTTT.

The chain employs TRBV29-1 and TRBJ2-2; perhaps TRBD2 as D (6 bases). Germline CDR1 reads SQVTM; CDR2 reads ANQGSEA. The CDR3 is 14 amino acids. V was shortened by 4 bases and J by 3 bases, with 12 bases between the two germline ends. CDR3 region: CSVGFPSDTGELFF. The CDR3 DNA follows: TGCAGCGTTGGGTTCCCTAGCGACACCGGGGAGCTGTTTTTT.

This clonotype was found a few times. The CDR3 nucleotides are TGCGCCAGCAGCCAAGATGACCGGGGCAATCAGCCCCAGCATTTT. It specifies CASSQDDRGNQPQHF. The chain uses TRBV4-1 and TRBJ1-5; D uncertain. This CDR3 is 15 amino acids long. Trimming took 0 bases from V and 2 from J, leaving 8 bases between them. The germline gives CDR1 MGHRA, CDR2 YSYEKL.

With respect to this clonotype: It may be a read error: a sequence one base away is much more abundant. This chain links TRBV6-5 with TRBJ2-3, with D unclear. Germline V lookup: CDR1 MNHEY, CDR2 SVGAGI. The length of the CDR3 is 16 residues. The CDR3 coding sequence is TGTGCCAGCAGTTTCACGACCCAACTCCCCACAAATACGCAGTATTTT. This encodes CASSFTTQLPTNTQYF.

This chain joins TRBV4-1 and TRBJ2-5, with TRBD2 matching over 8 bases. This CDR3 is 16 amino acids long. V lost 0 bases and J lost 4; bases outside the gene matches: 7. The germline CDR1 and CDR2 sequences are MGHRA and YSYEKL. The DNA for the CDR3 is TGCGCCAGCAGCCAAGAACGAAGCGGGAGTAGAGAGACCCAGTACTTC. This codes for CASSQERSGSRETQYF.

Notes on this clonotype: A read error may account for a junction end that differs from germline. The chain uses TRBV11-2 and TRBJ2-7, with 7 bases that match TRBD1. Germline CDR1 and CDR2: SGHAT and FQNNGV. This CDR3 comprises 14 residues. The CDR3 DNA reads TGTGCCAGCAGCCGTAGGGACAGTACCTACGGGCAGTACTTC. This sequence encodes CASSRRDSTYGQYF.

This clonotype was seen repeatedly, ten times or more. CDR3 coding DNA: TGTGCCAGCAGTTCCGGGGGGCCCTACAATGAGCAGTTCTTC. Amino acids: CASSSGGPYNEQFF. The V call is TRBV6-5, the J call TRBJ2-1; D is perhaps TRBD2 (7 bases). The V end was cut by 4 bases, the J end by 2 bases, with 9 bases between. Germline-derived CDR1 and CDR2 are MNHEY and SVGAGI. This CDR3 region has 14 residues.

In regard to this clonotype: It may be a read error: a sequence one base away is much more abundant. V is TRBV11-2 and J is TRBJ2-2; D may match TRBD1 or TRBD2 (9 bases each). From germline, CDR1 is SGHAT and CDR2 FQNNGV. This CDR3 contains 21 residues. CDR3 bases: TGTGCCGGCAGCCATCCTCCCCCCGACAGGGGGACTAGCAGATACACCGGGGAGCTGTTTTTT. Amino acids: CAGSHPPPDRGTSRYTGELFF.

This clonotype has a single count. A much larger clone differs from this one at a single base, so this may be a read error. The V and J genes are TRBV10-3 and TRBJ2-3; 7 nucleotides align to TRBD2. The CDR3 extends over 17 amino acids. Per germline, CDR1 ENHRY and CDR2 SYGVKD. The CDR3 here is CAIGEPRLAESTDTQYF. CDR3 bases: TGTGCCATCGGTGAACCCAGACTAGCAGAAAGCACAGATACGCAGTATTTT.

About this clonotype itself: One end of the junction varies from germline; a read error may be responsible. The chain has TRBV5-5 and TRBJ1-1; D gene uncertain. This CDR3 contains 14 residues. CDR1 and CDR2 from the germline V gene are SGHKS and YYEKEE (reference sequence). The CDR3 spells CASNLVGGNTEAFF. Written as DNA, the CDR3 is TGTGCCAGCAACTTGGTCGGCGGAAACACTGAAGCTTTCTTT.